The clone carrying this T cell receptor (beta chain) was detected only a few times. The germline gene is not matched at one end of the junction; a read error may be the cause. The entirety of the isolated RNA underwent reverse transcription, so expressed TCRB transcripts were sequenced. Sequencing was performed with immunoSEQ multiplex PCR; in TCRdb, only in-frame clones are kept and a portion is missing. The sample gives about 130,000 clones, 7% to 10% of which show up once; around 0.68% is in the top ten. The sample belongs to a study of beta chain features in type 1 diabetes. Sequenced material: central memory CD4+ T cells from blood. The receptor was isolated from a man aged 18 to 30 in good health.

CDR3 sequence: CASSRGGAGDTQYF. The CDR3 coding sequence is TGCGCCAGCAGCCGCGGGGGTGCGGGAGATACGCAGTATTTT. The gene calls are TRBV5-4 and TRBJ2-3; 7 bases fit TRBD2. CDR3 length equals 14 residues. Germline-derived CDR1 and CDR2 are SGHNT and YYREEE (reference sequence). Combining the CDR3 with reference TRBV5-4 and TRBJ2-3 gives the whole variable domain ETGVTQSPTHLIKTRGQQVTLRCSSQSGHNTVSWYQQALGQGPQFIFQYYREEENGRGNFPPRFSGLQFPNYSSELNVNALELDDSALYLCASSRGGAGDTQYFGPGTRLTVL.